A selection of T cell receptor beta chains follows, all from one sample in a study of breast tumors, draining lymph nodes, adjacent tissues. TCRdb itself ran the multiplex PCR reads through MiXCR, one entry per CDR3 protein. The sample records some 250,000 distinct CDR3 sequences, approximately 36% being singletons. Sequenced input: axillary lymph node tissue. Receptor source: a female donor with breast cancer. Some clones in this sample may be carry-over from other donors' samples. CDR3s include the opening cysteine and the closing phenylalanine or tryptophan. Fields, in order: CDR3 protein, CDR3 DNA, J gene, clone size, D gene, V gene. The D gene is left open where the match is weak. Where a row states a size, it is once, few, many or the class of an expanded clone; other rows omit it.

CASSQTTGGSEKLFF TGTGCCAGCAGCCAGACTACAGGGGGCAGTGAAAAACTGTTTTTT TRBJ1-4 many TRBD1 TRBV3-1
CSAIDSRNEQFF TGCAGTGCTATAGACTCCCGCAATGAGCAGTTCTTC TRBJ2-1 . . TRBV20-1
CSARDKAGARFGADTQYF TGCAGTGCTAGAGATAAAGCGGGGGCCCGGTTTGGGGCAGATACGCAGTATTTT TRBJ2-3 . TRBD2 TRBV20-1
CSASPGNSNQPQHF TGCAGTGCTTCTCCGGGTAACAGCAATCAGCCCCAGCATTTT TRBJ1-5 once . TRBV20-1
CASRPGRRANTEAFF TGCGCCAGCAGGCCGGGACGTCGGGCGAACACTGAAGCTTTCTTT TRBJ1-1 . . TRBV10-2
CASSRPGQEYTIYF TGTGCCAGCAGTCGACCGGGACAGGAGTACACCATATATTTT TRBJ1-3 many TRBD1 TRBV12-3/TRBV12-4
CASRLGTDTQYF TGTGCCAGCAGACTGGGCACAGATACGCAGTATTTT TRBJ2-3 many . TRBV7-2
CASRPGTGYQPQHF TGTGCCAGCAGACCCGGGACAGGGTATCAGCCCCAGCATTTT TRBJ1-5 many TRBD1 TRBV6-6
CASTRSNAGANVLTF TGTGCCAGCACTAGGTCGAACGCTGGGGCCAACGTCCTGACTTTC TRBJ2-6 many . TRBV6-6
CASSGSGTGFSYEQYF TGTGCCAGCAGCGGGTCCGGGACAGGGTTTTCCTACGAGCAGTACTTC TRBJ2-7 many TRBD1 TRBV7-8
CASSYDQGADQETQYF TGTGCCAGCAGTTACGATCAGGGGGCGGACCAAGAGACCCAGTACTTC TRBJ2-5 many TRBD1 TRBV6-5